These 15 T cell receptor beta chains came from one sample sequenced in a study of shared clonotypes between healthy human individuals. Repertoires were generated with immunoSEQ multiplex PCR, while TCRdb's copy carries only in-frame clones and drops some. Counted here are roughly 760,000 clones, approximately 79% occurring once; the ten biggest clones make up 1.5% to 2%. Sequencing was performed on memory CD4+ T cells sorted from blood. Subset described: CD45RA-negative fraction. The receptor set was obtained from a woman aged 25 to 45 in good health.

The genes are TRBV19 and TRBJ2-7; D may match TRBD1 or TRBD2 (5 bases each). From germline, CDR1 is LNHDA and CDR2 SQIVND (reference sequence). This CDR3 has 16 amino acids. V was cut by 6 bases and J by 5 bases, with 23 bases left in between. This CDR3 is CASRASGLPGGHEQYF. Written as DNA, the CDR3 is TGTGCCAGTAGAGCGTCAGGGTTACCTGGGGGTCACGAGCAGTACTTC.

The chain is built from TRBV25-1 and TRBJ1-4, with D possibly being TRBD1 (5 bases). The V gene lost 4 bases and the J gene lost 11 bases, with 17 bases spanning the gap. Per germline, CDR1 MGHDK and CDR2 SYGVNS. The length of the CDR3 is 14 residues. CDR3 sequence: CASSATDKPPKLFF. In DNA form, the CDR3 reads TGTGCCAGCAGTGCGACAGACAAGCCTCCGAAACTGTTTTTT.

The rearrangement uses TRBV6-5 and TRBJ2-1; a possible D gene is TRBD1 (6 bases). CDR1 and CDR2 from the germline V gene are MNHEY and SVGAGI. CDR3 length equals 15 residues. With 5 bases removed from V and 4 bases from J, the gap between germline ends came to 15 bases. This chain's CDR3 is CASSPRTARYNEQFF. The CDR3 bases are TGTGCCAGCAGTCCACGGACAGCGCGGTACAATGAGCAGTTCTTC.

This sequence joins TRBV6-4 and TRBJ2-5, with D unresolved. CDR1 and CDR2 from the germline V gene are MRHNA and SNTAGT. There are 15 residues in the CDR3. The germline V and J ends were trimmed by 0 bases and 4 bases, with 12 bases remaining between them. Written as DNA, the CDR3 is TGTGCCAGCAGTGACTCGAGCCTAATAGTAGAGACCCAGTACTTC. Its protein product is CASSDSSLIVETQYF.

The chain recombines TRBV28 with TRBJ1-4; D remains ambiguous. CDR1 is MDHEN and CDR2 is SYDVKM in the germline V gene. Trimming removed 6 bases from V and 0 bases from J, with 11 bases in between. CDR3 length: 15 amino acids. CDR3 DNA sequence: TGTGCCAGCAGCCAGACCCTAACAACTAATGAAAAACTGTTTTTT. It yields the protein CASSQTLTTNEKLFF.

The chain couples TRBV9 to TRBJ1-2; unclear D gene. CDR1 and CDR2 (germline): SGDLS, YYNGEE. The CDR3 length is 13 residues. V shed 3 bases and J shed 8 bases, with 14 bases lying between them. The CDR3 sequence is CASSAYMAEGYTF. The CDR3, as DNA: TGTGCCAGCAGCGCCTATATGGCGGAGGGCTACACCTTC.

This chain uses TRBV10-3 with TRBJ2-7; possibly TRBD1 for D (5 bases). This CDR3 has 13 residues. The V end was cut by 3 bases, the J end by 11 bases, with 17 bases between. Looked up from germline, CDR1 is ENHRY and CDR2 is SYGVKD. The CDR3 is CAISDDSDKPKYF. Here the CDR3 DNA reads TGTGCCATCAGTGACGACAGTGACAAGCCCAAGTACTTC.

There are a few counts of this clone. This chain uses TRBV6-6 with TRBJ2-1; 11 bases are shared with TRBD2. The CDR3 runs to 15 residues. The V segment lost 0 bases and the J segment 8 bases; nucleotides outside the gene matches: 3. The germline gives CDR1 MNHNY, CDR2 SVGAGI (reference sequence). The CDR3 sequence: CASSYSGTSGDEQFF. The CDR3 region has the DNA TGTGCCAGCAGTTACTCCGGGACTAGCGGCGATGAGCAGTTCTTC.

The genes are TRBV5-1 and TRBJ2-5, with 9 positions matching TRBD1. Germline V gives CDR1 SGHRS, CDR2 YFSETQ. Losses at the gene ends were 3 bases for V and 5 bases for J; bases not matched to a gene: 8. CDR3 length equals 15 residues. Here the CDR3 reads CASSSGDRDFETQYF. The CDR3 nucleotides are TGCGCCAGCAGCTCGGGGGACAGGGATTTCGAGACCCAGTACTTC.

The genes are TRBV9 and TRBJ2-3; D not resolved. The V gene's germline CDR1 is SGDLS and CDR2 YYNGEE. The CDR3 is 14 residues long. V was shortened by 0 bases and J by 6 bases, with 11 bases between the two germline ends. The CDR3 sequence: CASSVDGSSDTQYF. The CDR3 DNA reads as TGTGCCAGCAGCGTAGACGGTAGCTCGGATACGCAGTATTTT.

The chain combines TRBV6-5 with TRBJ2-1; the match to TRBD1 covers 7 bases. The length of the CDR3 is 15 residues. Germline assignment: CDR1 MNHEY and CDR2 SVGAGI. V trimming: 2 bases; J trimming: 7 bases; junction bases outside the gene matches: 8. Written as DNA, the CDR3 is TGTGCCAGCAGTTACATAACAGGGGCCGGGAATGAGCAGTTCTTC. Encoded protein: CASSYITGAGNEQFF.

V is TRBV11-2 and J is TRBJ2-2, with 8 positions matching TRBD1. The CDR3 is 14 residues long. Germline-derived CDR1 and CDR2 are SGHAT and FQNNGV. V lost 5 bases to trimming and J lost 4 bases; unmatched junction nucleotides: 3. The CDR3 loop reads CASSAQGATGELFF. CDR3 nucleotide sequence: TGTGCCAGCAGCGCCCAGGGGGCCACCGGGGAGCTGTTTTTT.

This rearrangement joins TRBV11-2 to TRBJ2-7; no reliable D call. This CDR3 spans 12 amino acids. The germline gives CDR1 SGHAT, CDR2 FQNNGV. Trimming cost V 3 bases and J 4 bases, with 7 bases left between them. The CDR3 DNA is TGTGCCAGCAGCTTCGGGTTTTACGAGCAGTACTTC. Its translation is CASSFGFYEQYF.

The gene calls are TRBV10-2 and TRBJ1-1; weak D call: TRBD1 (5 bases). Germline lookup yields CDR1 WSHSY and CDR2 SAAADI. V lost 9 bases and J 5 bases, leaving 16 bases between the germline ends. This CDR3 is 13 amino acids long. CDR3 coding DNA: TGCGCCAGTCGTGCGGCGGGGCCAACTGAAGCTTTCTTT. Amino acid sequence: CASRAAGPTEAFF.

The CDR3 region has the DNA TGTGCCAGCAGCCAAGTAGCGCCTAACACTGAAGCTTTCTTT. Protein product: CASSQVAPNTEAFF. The V gene is TRBV14, the J gene TRBJ1-1; unclear D gene. CDR1 is SGHDN, CDR2 FVKESK, per germline. V lost 1 base to trimming and J lost 2 bases, with 8 bases between them. The length of the CDR3 is 14 residues. Together with reference TRBV14 and TRBJ1-1, the CDR3 gives the full variable domain: EAGVTQFPSHSVIEKGQTVTLRCDPISGHDNLYWYRRVMGKEIKFLLHFVKESKQDESGMPNNRFLAERTGGTYSTLKVQPAELEDSGVYFCASSQVAPNTEAFFGQGTRLTVV.